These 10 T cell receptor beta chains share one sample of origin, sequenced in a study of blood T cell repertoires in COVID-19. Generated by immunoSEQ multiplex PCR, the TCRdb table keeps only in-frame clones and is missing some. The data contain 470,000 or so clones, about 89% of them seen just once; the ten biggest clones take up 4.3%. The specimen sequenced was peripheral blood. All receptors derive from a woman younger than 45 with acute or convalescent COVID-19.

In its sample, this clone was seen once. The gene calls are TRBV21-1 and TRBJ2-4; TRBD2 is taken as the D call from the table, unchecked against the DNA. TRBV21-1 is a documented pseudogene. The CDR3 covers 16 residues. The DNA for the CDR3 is TGTGCCAGCAACCCCCCCTCGCGAAGCGTTTCTCACATTCAGTACTTC. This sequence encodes CASNPPSRSVSHIQYF.

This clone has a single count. CDR3 in DNA: TGTGCCAGCTCACCACGGGCAGGGGGACGAAACACTGAAGCTTTCTTT. Encoded protein: CASSPRAGGRNTEAFF. The V and J genes are TRBV18 and TRBJ1-1, with 7 bases matching TRBD1. The V segment lost 1 base and the J segment 2 bases; nucleotides outside the gene matches: 7. The CDR3 extends over 16 amino acids. Per the germline V gene, CDR1 is KGHSH and CDR2 is LQKENI. Filled out from reference TRBV18 and TRBJ1-1, the complete variable domain reads NAGVMQNPRHLVRRRGQEARLRCSPMKGHSHVYWYRQLPEEGLKFMVYLQKENIIDESGMPKERFSAEFPKEGPSILRIQQVVRGDSAAYFCASSPRAGGRNTEAFFGQGTRLTVV.

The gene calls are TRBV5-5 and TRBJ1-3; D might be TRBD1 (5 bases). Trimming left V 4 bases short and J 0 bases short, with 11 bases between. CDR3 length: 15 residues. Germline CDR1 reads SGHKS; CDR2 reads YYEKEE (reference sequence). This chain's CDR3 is CASSAGPNSGNTIYF. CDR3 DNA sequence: TGTGCCAGCAGCGCGGGACCGAACTCTGGAAACACCATATATTTT.

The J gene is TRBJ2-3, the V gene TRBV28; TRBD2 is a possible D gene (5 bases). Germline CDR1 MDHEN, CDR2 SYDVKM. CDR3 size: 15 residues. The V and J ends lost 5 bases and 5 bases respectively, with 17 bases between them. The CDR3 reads CASSQTLGSLDTQYF. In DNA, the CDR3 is TGTGCCAGCAGTCAGACACTAGGGTCTTTAGATACGCAGTATTTT.

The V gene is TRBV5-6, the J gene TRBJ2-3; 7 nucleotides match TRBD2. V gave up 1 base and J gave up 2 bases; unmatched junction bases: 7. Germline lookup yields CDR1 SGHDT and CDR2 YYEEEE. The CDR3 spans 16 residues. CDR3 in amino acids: CASSLFPSGDTDTQYF. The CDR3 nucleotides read TGTGCCAGCAGCTTGTTTCCTAGCGGAGACACAGATACGCAGTATTTT.

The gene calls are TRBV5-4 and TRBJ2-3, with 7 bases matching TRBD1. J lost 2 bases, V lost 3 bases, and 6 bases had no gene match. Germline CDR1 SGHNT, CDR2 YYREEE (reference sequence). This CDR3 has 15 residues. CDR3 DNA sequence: TGTGCCAGCAGCTCGTCGACAGGGTACACAGATACGCAGTATTTT. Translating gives CASSSSTGYTDTQYF.

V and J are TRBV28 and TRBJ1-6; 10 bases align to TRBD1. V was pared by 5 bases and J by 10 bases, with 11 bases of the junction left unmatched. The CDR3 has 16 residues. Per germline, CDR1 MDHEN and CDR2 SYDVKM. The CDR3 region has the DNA TGTGCCAGCAGTCCCACGACAGGGGGCGGGGAGTCACCCCTCCACTTT. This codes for CASSPTTGGGESPLHF.

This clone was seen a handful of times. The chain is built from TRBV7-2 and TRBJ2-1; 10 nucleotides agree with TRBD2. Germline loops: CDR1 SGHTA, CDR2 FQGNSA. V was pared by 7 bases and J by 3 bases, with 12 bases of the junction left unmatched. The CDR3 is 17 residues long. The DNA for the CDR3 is TGTGCCAGCACCACCCCCAGCGGGGGGGCCGGCTACAATGAGCAGTTCTTC. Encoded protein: CASTTPSGGAGYNEQFF.

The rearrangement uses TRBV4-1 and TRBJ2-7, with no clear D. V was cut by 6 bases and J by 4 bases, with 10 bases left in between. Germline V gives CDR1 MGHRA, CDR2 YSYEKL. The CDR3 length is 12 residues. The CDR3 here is CASRPEPYEQYF. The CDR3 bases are TGCGCCAGCAGACCTGAGCCATACGAGCAGTACTTC.

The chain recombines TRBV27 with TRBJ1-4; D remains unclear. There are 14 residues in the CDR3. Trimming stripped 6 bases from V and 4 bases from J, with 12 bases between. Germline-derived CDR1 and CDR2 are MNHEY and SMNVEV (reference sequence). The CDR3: CASSPLSYNEKLFF. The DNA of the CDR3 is TGTGCCAGCAGCCCTTTGTCTTATAATGAAAAACTGTTTTTT.